One and the same sample provided the 16 T cell receptor beta chains below, sequenced in a study of T cell responses to AZD1222 COVID-19 vaccine. Sequenced by immunoSEQ multiplex PCR; TCRdb stores in-frame clones only, minus some. The table lists approximately 110,000 clones, 70% to 90% of them singletons, with roughly a sixth in the top ten. The material sequenced was peripheral blood, taken on day 0 of AZD1222 vaccination. These TCRs come from an adult in good health.

This chain uses TRBV11-3 with TRBJ1-1, with a possible D match to TRBD1 (5 bases). Germline lookup yields CDR1 SGHNT and CDR2 YENEEA. There are 15 residues in the CDR3. Trimming removed 5 bases at V and 7 bases at J, with 20 bases between. The CDR3, as DNA: TGTGCCAGCAGCCTCGATCTCCAGGGAAGGGTTGAAGCTTTCTTT. Protein: CASSLDLQGRVEAFF.

The chain's CDR3 is CASSQESGRGDTQYF. The CDR3 coding sequence is TGTGCCAGCAGCCAAGAGAGCGGGAGAGGAGATACGCAGTATTTT. V gene TRBV3-1 (or the pseudogene TRBV3-2) combines with J gene TRBJ2-3; 8 nucleotides agree with TRBD2. The length of the CDR3 is 15 residues. Germline assignment: CDR1 LGHDT and CDR2 YNNKEL (reference sequence). V shed 0 bases and J 5 bases; nucleotides not matched to a gene: 4.

J is TRBJ2-4 and V is TRBV6-6; TRBD2 matches at 7 bases. Germline lookup yields CDR1 MNHNY and CDR2 SVGAGI (reference sequence). J gave up 7 bases and V 5 bases, and 8 bases lay outside the gene matches. The CDR3 is made up of 14 amino acids. CDR3 bases: TGTGCCAGCAGTCCTCCGGGAGGTCCCAACATTCAGTACTTC. Translated: CASSPPGGPNIQYF.

The chain is built from TRBV28 and TRBJ1-1; 9 nucleotides align to TRBD1. This CDR3 region has 12 residues. Trimming at V came to 3 bases and at J to 11 bases, leaving 4 bases not matched to a gene. Germline CDR1 MDHEN, CDR2 SYDVKM. CDR3: CASSLGQGYAFF. Here the CDR3 DNA reads TGTGCCAGCAGTTTGGGACAGGGTTATGCTTTCTTT.

The rearrangement uses TRBV2 and TRBJ2-6; a possible D gene is TRBD1 (5 bases). CDR1 is SNHLY and CDR2 is FYNNEI in the germline V gene. The V gene lost 2 bases and the J gene lost 3 bases, with 8 bases spanning the gap. This CDR3 is 15 amino acids long. As DNA, the CDR3 is TGTGCCAGCAGTGAAAGACAGATTGGGGCCAACGTCCTGACTTTC. Translation gives CASSERQIGANVLTF.

The chain is built from TRBV19 and TRBJ1-1, with TRBD1 matching over 9 bases. The germline V gene encodes CDR1 LNHDA and CDR2 SQIVND (reference sequence). V lost 5 bases and J lost 5; bases outside the gene matches: 3. The CDR3 is 13 amino acids. The chain's CDR3 is CASSDRGGTEAFF. CDR3 coding DNA: TGTGCCAGTAGTGACAGGGGGGGGACTGAAGCTTTCTTT. The variable domain in full, with the rest retrieved from reference TRBV19 and TRBJ1-1, is DGGITQSPKYLFRKEGQNVTLSCEQNLNHDAMYWYRQDPGQGLRLIYYSQIVNDFQKGDIAEGYSVSREKKESFPLTVTSAQKNPTAFYLCASSDRGGTEAFFGQGTRLTVV.

This sequence joins TRBV3-1 (or the pseudogene TRBV3-2) and TRBJ2-7; 10 bases match TRBD2. The V gene end was trimmed by 4 bases and the J gene end by 7 bases; junction bases not matched to a gene: 10. Germline CDR1 is LGHDT and CDR2 is YNNKEL (reference sequence). This CDR3 contains 15 residues. The CDR3 loop is CASSRSSGRVQEQYV. In DNA, the CDR3 is TGTGCCAGCAGCCGTTCTAGCGGGAGAGTCCAGGAGCAGTACGTC.

The chain carries TRBV3-1 (or the pseudogene TRBV3-2) and TRBJ1-5, with D possibly being TRBD1 (5 bases). Trimming stripped 6 bases from V and 6 bases from J, with 12 bases between. The CDR3 consists of 13 residues. Per germline, CDR1 LGHDT and CDR2 YNNKEL (reference sequence). CDR3 DNA sequence: TGTGCCAGCAGGGGAGGGGTCGGTCAGCCCCAGCATTTT. Its translation is CASRGGVGQPQHF.

CDR3 DNA: TGTGCCAGCGCAGGGGAGTGGGGTGGCCCTGGGGCCAACGTCCTGACTTTC. Translated: CASAGEWGGPGANVLTF. V gene TRBV28 combines with J gene TRBJ2-6, with D perhaps TRBD1 (6 bases). Germline V gene lookup returns CDR1 MDHEN and CDR2 SYDVKM. Trimming cost V 8 bases and J 2 bases, with 19 bases left between them. The CDR3 spans 17 residues. The whole variable domain, remainder taken from reference TRBV28 and TRBJ2-6, is DVKVTQSSRYLVKRTGEKVFLECVQDMDHENMFWYRQDPGLGLRLIYFSYDVKMKEKGDIPEGYSVSREKKERFSLILESASTNQTSMYLCASAGEWGGPGANVLTFGAGSRLTVL.

The rearrangement uses TRBV5-1 and TRBJ1-2, with TRBD1 identical over 10 bases. The V gene's germline CDR1 is SGHRS and CDR2 YFSETQ. This CDR3 is 15 amino acids long. J gave up 7 bases and V 0 bases, and 6 bases lay outside the gene matches. The CDR3 region is CASSLAGDRGGGYTF. The CDR3 region has the DNA TGCGCCAGCAGCTTGGCGGGGGACAGGGGAGGTGGCTACACCTTC.

The chain recombines TRBV12-3 or TRBV12-4 with TRBJ2-7; D is ambiguous. The CDR3 covers 13 residues. The germline V and J ends were trimmed by 5 bases and 0 bases, with 8 bases remaining between them. Written as DNA, the CDR3 is TGTGCCAGCAGTCCCGGCCTCTCCTACGAGCAGTACTTC. This encodes CASSPGLSYEQYF.

The CDR3: CASSFSFNEQFF. DNA for the CDR3: TGTGCCAGCAGCTTTAGTTTCAATGAGCAGTTCTTC. The V and J genes are TRBV7-3 and TRBJ2-1; no reliable D call. This CDR3 spans 12 amino acids. Germline CDR1 reads SGHTA; CDR2 reads FQGTGA. Trimming left V 3 bases short and J 6 bases short, with 6 bases between. Full variable domain (outside the CDR3, taken from reference TRBV7-3 and TRBJ2-1): GAGVSQTPSNKVTEKGKYVELRCDPISGHTALYWYRQSLGQGPEFLIYFQGTGAADDSGLPNDRFFAVRPEGSVSTLKIQRTERGDSAVYLCASSFSFNEQFFGPGTRLTVL.

The gene calls are TRBV5-1 and TRBJ1-1; D gene uncertain. Germline CDR1 and CDR2: SGHRS and YFSETQ. The CDR3 consists of 13 residues. Trimming shortened V by 4 bases and J by 4 bases, and 11 bases separated the two germline ends. This CDR3 reads CASSLLASTEAFF. Written as DNA, the CDR3 is TGCGCCAGCAGCCTCTTGGCAAGCACTGAAGCTTTCTTT. Full variable domain (remainder filled in from reference TRBV5-1 and TRBJ1-1): KAGVTQTPRYLIKTRGQQVTLSCSPISGHRSVSWYQQTPGQGLQFLFEYFSETQRNKGNFPGRFSGRQFSNSRSEMNVSTLELGDSALYLCASSLLASTEAFFGQGTRLTVV.

This clone was observed a few times. V gene TRBV27 combines with J gene TRBJ1-6; no definite D call. Trimming stripped 6 bases from V and 9 bases from J, with 15 bases between. The CDR3 has 14 amino acids. Germline V gene lookup returns CDR1 MNHEY and CDR2 SMNVEV (reference sequence). The CDR3 sequence: CASRLHDKGSPLHF. The CDR3 DNA sequence: TGTGCCAGCAGGCTGCATGACAAAGGTTCACCCCTCCACTTT.

The gene calls are TRBV10-3 and TRBJ1-5; 9 bases are a match to TRBD1. J was trimmed by 3 bases and V by 2 bases; bases with no gene match: 8. CDR3 size: 17 residues. CDR1 and CDR2 (germline): ENHRY, SYGVKD. In DNA, the CDR3 is TGTGCCATCAGTGAGCGGGGGACAGGGCTCTTCAATCAGCCCCAGCATTTT. It is translated as CAISERGTGLFNQPQHF.

The V and J genes are TRBV5-6 and TRBJ2-7, with D perhaps TRBD1 (6 bases). V lost 4 bases, J lost 4 bases, and 18 bases lay in between. The CDR3 length is 15 residues. The germline V gene has CDR1 SGHDT and CDR2 YYEEEE. The CDR3: CASSPTDRRPYEQYF. The CDR3 DNA reads TGTGCCAGCAGCCCGACCGACAGGCGACCTTACGAGCAGTACTTC.